This paragraph reports one TCR beta chain. The CDR3 covers 17 residues. Recruited during active infection, patients (from Seattle) were subsequently followed longitudinally. This entry is derived from a study of blood T cell repertoires in COVID-19. Study in general: COVID-19 samples, acute and convalescent, were from the United States, Italy and Spain. Nucleic acid was either cDNA or gDNA, and it came from T cells, B-cell-depleted T cells, or PBMCs.

Per the original data handling: Reference gene primers were amplified, and this amplification served to estimate nucleated cell counts. Clones were read by immunoSEQ multiplex PCR, and TCRdb kept only the in-frame ones, dropping some. Clone size and V and J calls were adopted from that table, with D and trimming inferred from the DNA. The sample holds roughly 340,000 clones, 89% seen once. V is TRBV12-2 and J is TRBJ1-5; the table's TRBD1 call for D was not verified on the DNA. TRBV12-2 counts as a pseudogene. The receptor was isolated from a woman aged 25 to 39 with COVID-19, enrolled during active disease. The sample was peripheral blood. The CDR3 nucleotides are TGTGCAAGTCGCTTACCTCCGGGACAGGGGGTAAATCAGCCCCAGCATTTT. Its translation: CASRLPPGQGVNQPQHF.